One and the same sample provided the 27 T cell receptor beta chains below, sequenced in a study of human T cells and chemical hapten exposure. TCRdb called the RACE reads again in MiXCR, with one record for every CDR3 protein. This sample has around 82,000 distinct CDR3 sequences, with about 6.3% found just once. Sample time point: patch test 2, 6 weeks after DPC sensitization. Treatment here: therapeutic diphenylcyclopropenone sensitization with weekly scalp DPC. Sequencing used whole blood, obtained in connection with sensitization to the hapten diphenylcyclopropenone (DPC). These receptor sequences come from a woman in her 30s with alopecia areata. Some clones in this sample may be carry-over from other donors' samples.

V usage is TRBV5-5 and J usage is TRBJ1-1; the D gene is possibly TRBD1 (5 bases). Germline lookup yields CDR1 SGHKS and CDR2 YYEKEE (reference sequence). The CDR3 spans 15 residues. The germline V and J ends were trimmed by 0 bases and 4 bases, with 13 bases remaining between them. The CDR3 spells CASSLAGNGATEAFF. For the CDR3, the DNA is TGTGCCAGCAGCTTGGCAGGCAATGGGGCCACTGAAGCTTTCTTT.

This chain uses TRBV5-5 with TRBJ2-3; 13 bases are a match to TRBD2. The germline gives CDR1 SGHKS, CDR2 YYEKEE (reference sequence). CDR3 length equals 16 residues. J lost 2 bases, V lost 5 bases, and 5 bases had no gene match. CDR3 bases: TGTGCCAGCAGTGAAGGACTAGCGGGGGTCACAGATACGCAGTATTTT. Translating it yields CASSEGLAGVTDTQYF.

This clonotype has ten or more counts. CDR3 nucleotide sequence: TGTGCCAGCCCCGCCTGGGACAGGGAGGATGGCTACACCTTC. Amino acids: CASPAWDREDGYTF. The rearrangement uses TRBV2 and TRBJ1-2; 9 positions match TRBD1. The CDR3 extends over 14 amino acids. The germline CDR1 and CDR2 sequences are SNHLY and FYNNEI. V was pared by 8 bases and J by 6 bases, with 10 bases of the junction left unmatched.

This clonotype showed up just a few times. J is TRBJ1-1 and V is TRBV2, with D perhaps TRBD1 (5 bases). CDR3 length equals 13 residues. Trimming cost V 4 bases and J 2 bases, with 8 bases left between them. The germline gives CDR1 SNHLY, CDR2 FYNNEI. The CDR3 reads CASSARGNTEAFF. CDR3 DNA: TGTGCCAGCAGTGCTAGGGGTAACACTGAAGCTTTCTTT.

The chain carries TRBV20-1 and TRBJ1-1; no firm D call. The V gene's germline CDR1 is DFQATT and CDR2 SNEGSKA (reference sequence). This CDR3 is 15 amino acids long. Trimming took off 0 bases at V and 4 bases at J, with 15 bases between the two ends. CDR3 in amino acids: CSARDYGGKGTEAFF. The CDR3 DNA reads TGCAGTGCTAGAGATTATGGAGGGAAGGGCACTGAAGCTTTCTTT.

This sequence joins TRBV27 and TRBJ2-3, with 10 bases matching TRBD2. Germline trimming cut 0 bases from V and 0 bases from J; bases unmatched to any gene: 15. Per germline, CDR1 MNHEY and CDR2 SMNVEV (reference sequence). CDR3 size: 21 residues. CDR3 DNA: TGTGCCAGCAGTTTATCGCCCTGGGGAGCGGGGGGGCCAGCTAGCACAGATACGCAGTATTTT. Its translation: CASSLSPWGAGGPASTDTQYF.

This clonotype was counted ten times or more. The chain recombines TRBV2 with TRBJ2-7; D may be TRBD2 (5 bases). Looked up from germline, CDR1 is SNHLY and CDR2 is FYNNEI. This CDR3 is 13 amino acids long. V lost 5 bases to trimming and J lost 5 bases, with 13 bases between them. CDR3 amino acids: CASSRTRPHEQYF. The CDR3 DNA sequence: TGTGCCAGCAGTCGGACTCGCCCGCACGAGCAGTACTTC.

The V call is TRBV14, the J call TRBJ1-6; tentative D call: TRBD1 (5 bases). Germline V gives CDR1 SGHDN, CDR2 FVKESK. V lost 2 bases, J lost 5 bases, and 13 bases lay in between. This CDR3 has 16 amino acids. The CDR3 DNA sequence: TGTGCCAGCAGCCAAATCTCGACAGCCGATAATTCACCCCTCCACTTT. Its protein product is CASSQISTADNSPLHF.

This clonotype was seen many times. J is TRBJ1-5 and V is TRBV30, with D uncertain. Trimming left V 0 bases short and J 5 bases short, with 8 bases between. The CDR3 totals 13 residues. CDR1 GTSNPN and CDR2 SVGIG come from the germline V gene (reference sequence). The CDR3 protein is CAWSVHGDQPQHF. The CDR3, as DNA: TGTGCCTGGAGTGTACATGGAGATCAGCCCCAGCATTTT.

The V call is TRBV21-1, the J call TRBJ1-5; TRBD1 was called by the table and not checked on the DNA. TRBV21-1 is deemed a pseudogene. This CDR3 is built from 14 residues. The CDR3 region is CASSKEDGAQPQHF. CDR3 coding DNA: TGTGCCAGCAGCAAAGAAGATGGGGCTCAGCCCCAGCATTTT.

This clonotype appeared a few times. CDR3 protein: CSVEEIQGETQYF. The CDR3 DNA is TGCAGCGTCGAGGAAATACAGGGAGAGACCCAGTACTTC. V and J are TRBV29-1 and TRBJ2-5; D is possibly TRBD1 (6 bases). The CDR3 sequence is 13 residues long. V lost 6 bases and J lost 4, with 15 bases in between. The germline CDR1 and CDR2 sequences are SQVTM and ANQGSEA.

V gene TRBV7-9 combines with J gene TRBJ2-3; D is perhaps TRBD2 (6 bases). Deletions cut 5 bases from V and 2 bases from J, with 17 bases between. Germline lookup yields CDR1 SEHNR and CDR2 FQNEAQ (reference sequence). The CDR3 runs 16 residues. The CDR3 sequence is CASSRGGSFYTDTQYF. The CDR3 bases are TGTGCCAGCAGCCGGGGAGGTAGCTTTTACACAGATACGCAGTATTTT.

This clonotype was counted many times. The chain has TRBV6-6 and TRBJ2-5; 7 nucleotides align to TRBD2. The CDR3 is 15 amino acids. Germline V gives CDR1 MNHNY, CDR2 SVGAGI (reference sequence). The J segment lost 5 bases and the V segment lost 6 bases, leaving 12 bases of the junction unmatched. This CDR3 reads CASRPSGDRGETQYF. As DNA, the CDR3 is TGTGCCAGCAGGCCGAGCGGGGATCGAGGGGAGACCCAGTACTTC.

The CDR3 DNA reads TGTGCCACCGACAGACTGAACACCGGGGAGCTGTTTTTT. Residues: CATDRLNTGELFF. V gene TRBV7-9 combines with J gene TRBJ2-2, with TRBD1 as a possible D gene (5 bases). CDR1 SEHNR and CDR2 FQNEAQ come from the germline V gene (reference sequence). The CDR3 contains 13 residues. Between the trimmed V and J ends, which lost 10 bases and 1 base, there was a span of 10 bases.

This clonotype was picked up many times. The chain recombines TRBV7-2 with TRBJ2-7, with 11 nucleotides matching TRBD1. V lost 8 bases and J lost 6; bases outside the gene matches: 9. The length of the CDR3 is 14 residues. Germline CDR1 is SGHTA and CDR2 is FQGNSA. CDR3 bases: TGTGCCAGCCGGGGACCGGGACAGGGGGTCGAGCAGTACTTC. Translated: CASRGPGQGVEQYF.

The sample holds many counts of this clonotype. This chain joins TRBV2 and TRBJ1-1; TRBD1 might be the D (5 bases). V dropped 4 bases and J dropped 2 bases, with 17 bases sitting between them. CDR1 is SNHLY and CDR2 is FYNNEI in the germline V gene. CDR3 length equals 16 residues. The CDR3 loop reads CASSAAYGTVNTEAFF. The DNA for the CDR3 is TGTGCCAGCAGTGCGGCCTATGGGACCGTTAACACTGAAGCTTTCTTT.

This clonotype occurred a few times. The chain employs TRBV3-1 and TRBJ1-2; the D gene is possibly TRBD1 (5 bases). CDR3 size: 13 residues. V lost 5 bases and J lost 6, with 13 bases in between. Per the germline V gene, CDR1 is LGHDT and CDR2 is YNNKEL (reference sequence). CDR3 loop: CASSTQVVDGYTF. The CDR3 bases are TGTGCCAGCAGCACACAGGTGGTTGATGGCTACACCTTC.

This clonotype was counted many times. The CDR3 nucleotides are TGTGCCAGCAGCCCCAGACTAGCGGGGGACCGCACAGATACGCAGTATTTT. It translates to CASSPRLAGDRTDTQYF. This sequence joins TRBV7-2 and TRBJ2-3, with TRBD2 identical over 12 bases. This CDR3 region has 17 residues. V shed 5 bases and J 1 base; nucleotides not matched to a gene: 7. Germline CDR1 SGHTA, CDR2 FQGNSA.

The chain carries TRBV29-1 and TRBJ2-3; TRBD1 agrees at 10 bases. The CDR3 length is 15 residues. V shed 4 bases, J shed 0 bases, and the junction held 4 bases outside the gene matches. CDR1 SQVTM and CDR2 ANQGSEA come from the germline V gene. Written as DNA, the CDR3 is TGCAGCGTTGTCCCGGGACAGGGGAGCACAGATACGCAGTATTTT. This encodes CSVVPGQGSTDTQYF.

This clonotype showed up many times. J is TRBJ2-3 and V is TRBV6-1, with TRBD2 as a possible D gene (6 bases). Trimming cost V 4 bases and J 2 bases, with 16 bases left between them. Germline-derived CDR1 and CDR2 are MNHNS and SASEGT. The length of the CDR3 is 16 residues. CDR3 in DNA: TGTGCCAGCAGTGCATGGCGGGGCCAAACCACAGATACGCAGTATTTT. Its protein product is CASSAWRGQTTDTQYF.

This clonotype was observed many times. The V gene is TRBV7-3, the J gene TRBJ1-1, with TRBD1 matching 8 bases. Trimming removed 5 bases from V and 1 base from J; junction bases left unmatched: 6. The CDR3 contains 15 residues. Germline loops: CDR1 SGHTA, CDR2 FQGTGA. The CDR3 protein is CASSLAGTGNTEAFF. CDR3 coding DNA: TGTGCCAGCAGCCTCGCCGGGACAGGGAACACTGAAGCTTTCTTT.

This clonotype was counted ten times or more. This chain joins TRBV4-1 and TRBJ2-5; D call uncertain. The germline gives CDR1 MGHRA, CDR2 YSYEKL. V shed 1 base and J shed 7 bases, with 7 bases lying between them. The CDR3 spans 12 residues. Written as DNA, the CDR3 is TGCGCCAGCAGCCAAGGTCTGGGGACCCAGTACTTC. It specifies CASSQGLGTQYF.

This clonotype occurred a few times. The chain couples TRBV18 to TRBJ2-5; 8 positions match TRBD1. CDR3 size: 15 residues. Germline CDR1 is KGHSH and CDR2 is LQKENI. The J segment lost 1 base and the V segment lost 3 bases, leaving 4 bases of the junction unmatched. This CDR3 is CASSPRTGRQETQYF. As DNA, the CDR3 is TGTGCCAGCTCACCCCGGACAGGGCGCCAAGAGACCCAGTACTTC.

This clonotype came up a few times. The chain combines TRBV5-1 with TRBJ1-1, with D tentatively TRBD1 (6 bases). With 5 bases removed from V and 4 bases from J, the gap between germline ends came to 15 bases. Per the germline V gene, CDR1 is SGHRS and CDR2 is YFSETQ. The CDR3 loop spans 14 amino acids. CDR3 sequence (DNA): TGCGCCAGCAGATGGGTACAGGGAGGCACTGAAGCTTTCTTT. Protein sequence: CASRWVQGGTEAFF.

This clonotype showed up many times. The chain uses TRBV5-6 and TRBJ2-1; 12 nucleotides match TRBD2. CDR1 and CDR2 from the germline V gene are SGHDT and YYEEEE. The CDR3 has 13 amino acids. J was trimmed by 11 bases and V by 7 bases; bases with no gene match: 7. This chain's CDR3 is CASARLAGAQQFF. The CDR3 DNA reads TGTGCCAGCGCCCGACTAGCGGGGGCCCAGCAGTTCTTC.

This clonotype was counted a few times. The V and J genes are TRBV5-6 and TRBJ2-2; D ambiguous. This CDR3 region has 15 residues. The V gene lost 4 bases and the J gene lost 4 bases, with 14 bases spanning the gap. Germline values: CDR1 SGHDT, CDR2 YYEEEE. The CDR3 region is CASSGLPGGTGELFF. The DNA of the CDR3 is TGTGCCAGCAGCGGATTGCCAGGCGGCACCGGGGAGCTGTTTTTT. Combining the CDR3 with reference TRBV5-6 and TRBJ2-2 gives the whole variable domain DAGVTQSPTHLIKTRGQQVTLRCSPKSGHDTVSWYQQALGQGPQFIFQYYEEEERQRGNFPDRFSGHQFPNYSSELNVNALLLGDSALYLCASSGLPGGTGELFFGEGSRLTVL.

This clonotype has at least ten counts. The chain has TRBV10-3 and TRBJ2-1, with 9 bases aligning to TRBD1. With V trimmed by 4 bases and J by 5 bases, 3 bases remained unmatched. The germline CDR1 and CDR2 sequences are ENHRY and SYGVKD. This CDR3 has 14 residues. The CDR3 reads CAISGTGANNEQFF. The CDR3 nucleotides are TGTGCCATCAGTGGGACAGGGGCGAACAATGAGCAGTTCTTC.